Described below is a single T cell receptor beta chain sequence and its context. This receptor's antigen is unknown. No base-level quality is on record; no much larger clone is a single base apart. The intended sense of this specimen's time point label: late sampling 161 to 241 days after vaccination in a few convalescent patients. The convalescent patients' positive SARS-CoV-2 PCR tests were from March to December 2020, which was before the Alpha, Beta and Delta variants emerged in the United States. Ficoll-Paque Plus gradient centrifugation was used to isolate PBMCs from whole blood, and the isolated PBMCs were then either used fresh or cryopreserved at -140C. Measured from the cysteine to the phenylalanine, the CDR3 is 12 residues long. The entry retains the CDR3 DNA only, 36 bases that are in frame from base 1. V is reduced by 2 bases and J by 7 bases, leaving a spacing of 5 bases between them. CDR1 MGHRA and CDR2 YSYEKL were looked up in the germline V gene.

The library came from PCR. Instrument used: Illumina iSeq 100. Processing in the source paper ran as follows. Non-productive sequences were removed, and CDR3s that did not start with C, did not end with F or W, or were shorter than 7 amino acids were discarded. Using R version 3.6.1, CDR3 homology was evaluated through Levenshtein distances (stringdist) along with unrooted phylogenetic trees (ape). The public sequencing data were trimmed at Q25 with fastp and processed into clonotypes with MiXCR by TCRdb, which kept only in-frame beta chains. Duplicate CDR3 protein sequences are folded into a single record with the most common DNA and genes. What appears here as the V and J calls and clone size reflects TCRdb's work, not the paper's. This sample comprises more than 35,000 distinct CDR3 sequences, more than 35% of them detected only once. The leading ten clones occupy 5.8% of the sample. These data come from a study of vaccination and CD4 T cells after COVID-19 (dated 2022 in TCRdb). With regard to the full study: SARS-CoV-2 positivity had been established in the convalescent patients by nasal swab PCR, and mild disease was recorded in roughly 9 of these patients and severe disease in one. Three convalescent patients gave samples both early after vaccination (day 14) and late after vaccination (days 161 to 241). Participants got two doses of the Pfizer-BioNTech BNT162b2 vaccine (n=8) or two doses of the Moderna mRNA-1273 vaccine (n=2). Post-COVID blood samples were collected from convalescent patients a median of approximately 93 days after diagnosis, with a range of about 35 to 180 days. Post-vaccine blood samples were obtained a median of approximately 74 days after the second vaccine dose, with a range of about 13 to 241 days. Six males and four females were included in the convalescent cohort, with two Hispanic individuals, seven Caucasians, two Asians and one multiracial person represented. The spike-specific CD4+ TCR repertoire was compared before and after mRNA vaccination in under 11 COVID-19 convalescent patients and a few infection-naive healthy vaccine recipients.

Study-level results and caveats: Among the post-vaccine SARS-CoV-2-reactive clones in convalescent patients, a median approximately 90% showed up only after vaccination, which suggests vaccine-specific priming. Although the median number of SARS-CoV-2-reactive clonotypes went up from more than 20 after infection to more than 30 after vaccination, the increase was not significant. The number of convalescent patients in the study was relatively small, and the study did not examine early timepoints following natural infection. In convalescent patients, nearly all vaccine-specific clones (304 of 307) were found to be mono-reactive for SARS-CoV-2 spike rather than cross-reactive with common cold coronaviruses.

The receptor was derived from a human donor who had recovered from COVID-19. The rearranged chain carries TRBV4-1 and TRBJ1-4; a confident D gene designation cannot be given. This sample comprised CD4+ T cells from blood, obtained about 7 months after SARS-CoV-2 vaccination. The nucleotide sequence is given as TGCGCCAGCAGCCAACCTCGTGAAAAACTGTTTTTT. Its amino acids are CASSQPREKLFF.